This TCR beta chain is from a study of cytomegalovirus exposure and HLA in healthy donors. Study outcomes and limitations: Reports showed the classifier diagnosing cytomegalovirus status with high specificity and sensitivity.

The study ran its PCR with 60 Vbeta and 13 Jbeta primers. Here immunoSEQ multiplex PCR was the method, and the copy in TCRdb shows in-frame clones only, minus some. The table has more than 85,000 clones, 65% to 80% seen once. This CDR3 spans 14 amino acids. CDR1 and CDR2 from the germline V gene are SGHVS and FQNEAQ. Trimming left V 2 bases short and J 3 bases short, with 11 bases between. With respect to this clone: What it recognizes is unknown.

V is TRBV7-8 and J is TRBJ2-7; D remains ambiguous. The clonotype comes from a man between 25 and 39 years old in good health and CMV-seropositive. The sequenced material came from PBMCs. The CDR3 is CASSLTQAFYEQYF. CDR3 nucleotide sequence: TGTGCCAGCAGCTTAACCCAAGCTTTCTACGAGCAGTACTTC.